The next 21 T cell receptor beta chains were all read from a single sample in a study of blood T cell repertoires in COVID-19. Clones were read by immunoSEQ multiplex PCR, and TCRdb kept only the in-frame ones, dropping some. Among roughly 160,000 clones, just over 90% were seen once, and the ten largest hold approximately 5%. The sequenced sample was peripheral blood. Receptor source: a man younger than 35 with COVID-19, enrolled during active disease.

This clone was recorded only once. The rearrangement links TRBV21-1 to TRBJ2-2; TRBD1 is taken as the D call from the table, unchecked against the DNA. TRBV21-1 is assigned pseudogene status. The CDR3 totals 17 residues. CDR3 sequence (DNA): TGTGCCAGCAGCAAAGGGAAGGACAGGGCTAACACCGGGGAGCTGTTTTTT. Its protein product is CASSKGKDRANTGELFF.

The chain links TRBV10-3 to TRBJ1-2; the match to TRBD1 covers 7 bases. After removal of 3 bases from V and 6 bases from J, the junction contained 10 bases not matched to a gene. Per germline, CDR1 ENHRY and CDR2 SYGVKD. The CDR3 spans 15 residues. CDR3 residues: CAISEPGQLVDGYTF. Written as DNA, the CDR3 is TGTGCCATCAGTGAACCGGGACAGCTCGTGGATGGCTACACCTTC.

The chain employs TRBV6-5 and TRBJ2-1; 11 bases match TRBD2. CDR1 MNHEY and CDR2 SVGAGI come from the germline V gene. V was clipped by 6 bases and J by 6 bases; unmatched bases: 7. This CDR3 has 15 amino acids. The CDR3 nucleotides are TGTGCCAGCAGAACACTAGCGGGAGAGATCAATGAGCAGTTCTTC. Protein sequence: CASRTLAGEINEQFF.

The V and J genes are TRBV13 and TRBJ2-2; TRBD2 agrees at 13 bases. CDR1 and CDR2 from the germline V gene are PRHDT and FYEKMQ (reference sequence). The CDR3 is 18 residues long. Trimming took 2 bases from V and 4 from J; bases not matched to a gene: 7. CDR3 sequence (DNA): TGTGCCAGCAGCTTACTACGTAGACTAGCGGGAGGCACCGGGGAGCTGTTTTTT. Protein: CASSLLRRLAGGTGELFF.

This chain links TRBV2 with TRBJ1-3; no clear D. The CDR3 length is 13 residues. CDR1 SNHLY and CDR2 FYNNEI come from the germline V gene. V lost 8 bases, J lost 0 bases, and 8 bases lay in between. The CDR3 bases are TGTGCCAGCCTCCGGGACTCTGGAAACACCATATATTTT. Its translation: CASLRDSGNTIYF.

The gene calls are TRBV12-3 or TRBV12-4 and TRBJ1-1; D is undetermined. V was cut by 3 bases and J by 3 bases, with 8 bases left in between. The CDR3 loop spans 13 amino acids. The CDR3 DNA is TGTGCCAGCAGTTTGGGCGTCGACACTGAAGCTTTCTTT. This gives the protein CASSLGVDTEAFF.

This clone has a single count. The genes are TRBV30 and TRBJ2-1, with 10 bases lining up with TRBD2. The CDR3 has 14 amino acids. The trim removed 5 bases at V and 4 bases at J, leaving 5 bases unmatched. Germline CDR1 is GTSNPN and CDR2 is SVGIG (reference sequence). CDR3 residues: CAWGAGGPYNEQFF. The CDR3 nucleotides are TGTGCCTGGGGAGCGGGAGGGCCGTACAATGAGCAGTTCTTC.

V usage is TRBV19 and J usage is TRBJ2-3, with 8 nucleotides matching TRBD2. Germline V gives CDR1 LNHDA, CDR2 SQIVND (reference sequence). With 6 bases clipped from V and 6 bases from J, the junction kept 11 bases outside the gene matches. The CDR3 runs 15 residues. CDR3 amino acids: CASSRKREWKDTQYF. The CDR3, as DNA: TGTGCCAGTAGCAGGAAGCGGGAGTGGAAGGATACGCAGTATTTT. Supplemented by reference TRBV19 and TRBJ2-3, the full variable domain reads DGGITQSPKYLFRKEGQNVTLSCEQNLNHDAMYWYRQDPGQGLRLIYYSQIVNDFQKGDIAEGYSVSREKKESFPLTVTSAQKNPTAFYLCASSRKREWKDTQYFGPGTRLTVL.

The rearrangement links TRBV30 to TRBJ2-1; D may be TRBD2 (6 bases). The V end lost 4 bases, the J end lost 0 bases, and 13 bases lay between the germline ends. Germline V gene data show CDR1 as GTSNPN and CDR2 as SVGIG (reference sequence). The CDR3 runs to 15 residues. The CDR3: CAWIPYGSSYNEQFF. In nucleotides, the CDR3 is TGTGCCTGGATCCCTTACGGGAGCTCCTACAATGAGCAGTTCTTC.

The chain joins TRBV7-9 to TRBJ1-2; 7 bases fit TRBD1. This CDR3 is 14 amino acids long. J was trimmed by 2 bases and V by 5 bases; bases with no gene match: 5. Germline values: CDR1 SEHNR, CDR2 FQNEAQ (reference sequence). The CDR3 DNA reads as TGTGCCAGCAGCCCCAAAGGGGGCAACTATGGCTACACCTTC. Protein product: CASSPKGGNYGYTF.

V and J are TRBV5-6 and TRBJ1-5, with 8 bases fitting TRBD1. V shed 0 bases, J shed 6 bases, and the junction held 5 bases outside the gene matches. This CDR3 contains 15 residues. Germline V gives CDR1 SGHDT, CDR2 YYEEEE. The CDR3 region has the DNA TGTGCCAGCAGCTTGGGAGGACAGGGAAGTCAGCCCCAGCATTTT. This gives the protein CASSLGGQGSQPQHF. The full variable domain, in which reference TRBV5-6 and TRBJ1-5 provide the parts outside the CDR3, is DAGVTQSPTHLIKTRGQQVTLRCSPKSGHDTVSWYQQALGQGPQFIFQYYEEEERQRGNFPDRFSGHQFPNYSSELNVNALLLGDSALYLCASSLGGQGSQPQHFGDGTRLSIL.

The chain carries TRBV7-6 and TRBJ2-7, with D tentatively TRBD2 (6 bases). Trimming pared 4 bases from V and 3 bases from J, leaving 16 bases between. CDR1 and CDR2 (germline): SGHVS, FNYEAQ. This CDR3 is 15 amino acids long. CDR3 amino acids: CASSSLVGRGYEQYF. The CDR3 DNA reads TGTGCCAGCAGCTCCCTTGTGGGGCGGGGCTACGAGCAGTACTTC. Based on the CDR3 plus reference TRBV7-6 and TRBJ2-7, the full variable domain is GAGVSQSPRYKVTKRGQDVALRCDPISGHVSLYWYRQALGQGPEFLTYFNYEAQQDKSGLPNDRFSAERPEGSISTLTIQRTEQRDSAMYRCASSSLVGRGYEQYFGPGTRLTVT.

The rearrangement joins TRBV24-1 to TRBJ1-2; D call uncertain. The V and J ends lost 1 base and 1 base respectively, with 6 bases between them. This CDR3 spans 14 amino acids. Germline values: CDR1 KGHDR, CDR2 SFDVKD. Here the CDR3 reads CATSDFRSNYGYTF. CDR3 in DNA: TGTGCCACCAGTGATTTTCGGAGTAACTATGGCTACACCTTC.

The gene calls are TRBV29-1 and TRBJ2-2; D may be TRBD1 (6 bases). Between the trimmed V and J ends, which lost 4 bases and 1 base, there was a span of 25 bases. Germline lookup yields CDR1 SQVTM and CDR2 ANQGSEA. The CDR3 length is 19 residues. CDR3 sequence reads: CSVGVEDEWGHLNTGELFF. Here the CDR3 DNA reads TGCAGCGTTGGAGTAGAGGACGAGTGGGGACATTTGAACACCGGGGAGCTGTTTTTT.

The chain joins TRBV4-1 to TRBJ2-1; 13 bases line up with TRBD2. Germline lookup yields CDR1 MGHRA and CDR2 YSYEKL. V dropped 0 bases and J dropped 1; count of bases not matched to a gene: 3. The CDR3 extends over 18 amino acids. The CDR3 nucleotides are TGCGCCAGCAGCCAAGAACTAGCGGGAGGGCCATCCTACAATGAGCAGTTCTTC. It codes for CASSQELAGGPSYNEQFF.

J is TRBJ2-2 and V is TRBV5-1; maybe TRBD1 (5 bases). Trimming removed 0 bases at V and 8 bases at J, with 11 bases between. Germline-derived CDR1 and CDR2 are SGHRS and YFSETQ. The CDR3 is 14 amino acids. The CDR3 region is CASSLDGAGGELFF. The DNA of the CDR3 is TGCGCCAGCAGCTTGGATGGGGCAGGAGGGGAGCTGTTTTTT.

CDR3 loop: CASSLDRGQRSPLHF. In DNA, the CDR3 is TGTGCCAGCAGCTTAGATCGGGGACAACGTTCACCCCTCCACTTT. V and J are TRBV11-2 and TRBJ1-6, with a tentative D call TRBD1 (6 bases). Trimming pared 0 bases from V and 9 bases from J, leaving 12 bases between. The CDR3 is 15 amino acids. CDR1 and CDR2 from the germline V gene are SGHAT and FQNNGV.

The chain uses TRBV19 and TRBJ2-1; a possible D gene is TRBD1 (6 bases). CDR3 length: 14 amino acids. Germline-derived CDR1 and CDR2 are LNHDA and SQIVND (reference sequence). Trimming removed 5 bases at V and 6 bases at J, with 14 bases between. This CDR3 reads CASSPDMGANEQFF. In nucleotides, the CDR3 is TGTGCCAGTAGTCCCGACATGGGGGCCAATGAGCAGTTCTTC.

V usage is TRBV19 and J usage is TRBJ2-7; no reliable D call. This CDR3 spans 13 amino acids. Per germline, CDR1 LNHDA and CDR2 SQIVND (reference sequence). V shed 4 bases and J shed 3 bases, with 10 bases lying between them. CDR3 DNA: TGTGCCAGTAGTACCACAGACAACTACGAGCAGTACTTC. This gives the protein CASSTTDNYEQYF.

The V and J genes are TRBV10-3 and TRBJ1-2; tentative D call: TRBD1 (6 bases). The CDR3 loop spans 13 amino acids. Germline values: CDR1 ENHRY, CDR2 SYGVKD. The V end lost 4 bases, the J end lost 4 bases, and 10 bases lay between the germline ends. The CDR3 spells CAISAWTAYGYTF. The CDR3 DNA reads TGTGCCATCAGTGCCTGGACAGCCTATGGCTACACCTTC.

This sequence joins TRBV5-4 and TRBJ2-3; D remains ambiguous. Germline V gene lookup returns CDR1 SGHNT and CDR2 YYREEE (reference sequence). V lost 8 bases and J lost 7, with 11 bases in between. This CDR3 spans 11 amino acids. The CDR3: CASSWANTQYF. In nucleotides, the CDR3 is TGTGCCAGTTCCTGGGCGAATACGCAGTATTTT.